Listed below are T cell receptor beta chains from one sample, sequenced in a study of identical twins. Each CDR3 protein gets one entry after TCRdb re-called the 5' RACE reads with MiXCR. The data hold about 460,000 distinct CDR3 sequences, with around 14% observed a single time. In addition, the sample was reused for a study of yellow fever vaccine responses in identical twins.

The material sequenced was CD4+ T cells sorted from blood. The receptors shown here come from a woman aged 18-29 years in good health. Each CDR3 is given with its conserved first and last residue. The order of the fields is J gene, V gene, D gene, clone size, CDR3 DNA, CDR3 protein. D genes are given only for firm matches. Clone size is shown for a subset of rows, as once, few, many or a class of expanded clone.

TRBJ2-2	TRBV10-2	TRBD2	many	TGCGCCGGGAGGACTAGCGGACATGGGGAGCTGTTTTTT	CAGRTSGHGELFF
TRBJ1-1	TRBV5-6	.	many	TGTGCCAGCAGCTCGGACTTCGCTAAAGCTTTCTTT	CASSSDFAKAFF
TRBJ2-7	TRBV6-2/TRBV6-3	TRBD2	.	TGTGCCAGCGGGGAGACTAGCGGGATGTTTTACGAGCAGTACTTC	CASGETSGMFYEQYF
TRBJ1-1	TRBV7-9	TRBD1	.	TGTGCCAGCAACCACCTGCAGGGGGGTGAAGCTTTCTTT	CASNHLQGGEAFF
TRBJ2-2	TRBV4-2	.	.	TGTGCCATGGGCATCGGGACCGGGGGCGCCGGGGAGCTGTTTTTT	CAMGIGTGGAGELFF
TRBJ2-5	TRBV6-1	.	.	TGTGCCAGCAAGGAGGGTAGCGTTGAGACCCAGTACTTC	CASKEGSVETQYF
TRBJ2-3	TRBV11-2	.	many	TGTGCCAGCAGAGGACCGGGAGATACGCAGTATTTT	CASRGPGDTQYF
TRBJ2-3	TRBV7-2	TRBD2	.	TGTGCCAGCAGCTTGCAGAGCGGGAGGTGGGGCACAGATACGCAGTATTTT	CASSLQSGRWGTDTQYF
TRBJ2-7	TRBV20-1	.	.	TGCAGTGCTAGGGAGGGCGTACACGAGCAGTACTTC	CSAREGVHEQYF
TRBJ2-1	TRBV30	.	.	TGTGCCTGGAGTGCCGGGGGTTACAATGAGCAGTTCTTC	CAWSAGGYNEQFF
TRBJ1-4	TRBV12-3/TRBV12-4	.	few	TGTGCCAGCAGTTTAGGAGGGGGTCCCTTGACGAACTCGTTTTTT	CASSLGGGPLTNSFF
TRBJ2-3	TRBV28	.	few	TGTGCCAGCAGCCCGGACGGCTCAGGCACAGATACGCAGTATTTT	CASSPDGSGTDTQYF
TRBJ1-4	TRBV3-1	.	.	TGTGCCAGCGCACGGAGGACGGCCTATAATGAAAAACTGTTTTTT	CASARRTAYNEKLFF
TRBJ2-7	TRBV7-3	.	few	TGTGCCAGCAGCTTAAACCCCAGTTTTTCCGAGCAGTACTTC	CASSLNPSFSEQYF
TRBJ2-4	TRBV29-1	.	.	TGCAGCGACCGACAATTCCCAGCCAAAAACATTCAGTACTTC	CSDRQFPAKNIQYF
TRBJ2-7	TRBV5-1	TRBD1	few	TGCGCCAGCAGCACAAATGGGGACAGGGGCGCCGAGCAGTACTTC	CASSTNGDRGAEQYF
TRBJ2-1	TRBV9	TRBD2	few	TGTGCCAGCAGCCTAAGCGGGAGAGGCGACAATGAGCAGTTCTTC	CASSLSGRGDNEQFF
TRBJ2-5	TRBV24-1	.	few	TGTGCCACCGAGGGGGGAGAGACCCAGTACTTC	CATEGGETQYF
TRBJ1-4	TRBV7-9	.	few	TGTGCCAGCAGCCGGCAGGGGCTGACTAATGAAAAACTGTTTTTT	CASSRQGLTNEKLFF
TRBJ2-1	TRBV20-1	TRBD2	.	TGCAGTGCTAGAGATGGGGCGGGAGGGAACAATGAGCAGTTCTTC	CSARDGAGGNNEQFF
TRBJ2-1	TRBV4-2	TRBD1	.	TGTGCCAGCAGCCCGGGACAGAACAACCTCAATGAGCAGTTCTTC	CASSPGQNNLNEQFF
TRBJ2-5	TRBV6-1	.	few	TGTGCCAGCAGTGAAATTAGTGGGGGACCACAAGAGACCCAGTACTTC	CASSEISGGPQETQYF
TRBJ2-7	TRBV6-1	TRBD1	.	TGTGCCAGCACAAGAAGGGACAGCTACGAGCAGTACTTC	CASTRRDSYEQYF
TRBJ2-1	TRBV6-2/TRBV6-3	TRBD1	few	TGTGCCAGCAGTTTGCGGACAGGGAGAGAGCAGTTCTTC	CASSLRTGREQFF
TRBJ2-1	TRBV9	.	.	TGTGCCAGCAGCGCCGCAACCGGGAACTACAATGAGCAGTCCTTC	CASSAATGNYNEQSF
TRBJ2-7	TRBV28	.	.	TGTGCCAGCATGCAACAGGGTAAGGGGTCCTACGAGCAGTACTTC	CASMQQGKGSYEQYF
TRBJ2-7	TRBV29-1	.	.	TGCAGCGTACGTCGTCCTCCTAACGAGCAGTACTTC	CSVRRPPNEQYF
TRBJ2-2	TRBV27	TRBD2	.	TGTGCAGTTTGGAGGTCTAGCGGTCACACCGGGGAGCTGTTTTTT	CAVWRSSGHTGELFF
TRBJ2-5	TRBV5-1	TRBD1	.	TGCGCCAGCAGCCTTCGACAGGGAAGGGGGCAAGAGACCCAGTACTTC	CASSLRQGRGQETQYF
TRBJ1-5	TRBV5-1	.	few	TGCGCCAGCAGCTTAAACCGCAATCAGCCCCAGCATTTT	CASSLNRNQPQHF
TRBJ2-7	TRBV6-1	TRBD2	few	TGTGCCAGCACCAACGGGGGGGCGGGAACATCCTACGAGCAGTACTTC	CASTNGGAGTSYEQYF
TRBJ2-7	TRBV4-1	TRBD1	few	TGCGCCAGCAGCCATACCCAGGGGGCCTACGAGCAGTACTTC	CASSHTQGAYEQYF
TRBJ2-1	TRBV7-8	.	.	TGTGCCAGCAGCAAAGATGGGGGGAATGAGCAGTTCTTC	CASSKDGGNEQFF
TRBJ2-7	TRBV29-1	.	many	TGCAGCGTCGTTACAGATGGGTACGAGCAGTACTTC	CSVVTDGYEQYF
TRBJ2-5	TRBV12-3/TRBV12-4	TRBD2	many	TGTGCCAGCAGTCCTCGGACTAGCCTTGGCGAGACCCAGTACTTC	CASSPRTSLGETQYF
TRBJ2-1	TRBV2	TRBD2	few	TGTGCCAGCAGCGCCGATAGGCTAGCGGGGGGAAATGAGCAGTTCTTC	CASSADRLAGGNEQFF
TRBJ2-7	TRBV7-6	TRBD1	few	TGTGCCAGCAGCCCTCAACCGGGACAGGGTCCCGAGCAGTACTTC	CASSPQPGQGPEQYF
TRBJ2-1	TRBV9	.	few	TGTGCCAGCAGCGTAGCTCGGGGTGAGCAGTTCTTC	CASSVARGEQFF
TRBJ1-2	TRBV12-3/TRBV12-4	.	.	TGTGCCAGCACCTTAGGTCAGGGGAACTATGGCTACACCTTC	CASTLGQGNYGYTF
TRBJ1-3	TRBV3-1	.	.	TGTGCCAGCAGCCGTAGCCCTGGAAACACCATATATTTT	CASSRSPGNTIYF
TRBJ2-3	TRBV20-1	.	few	TGCAGGGTGACTCATAGGACCGCCCTGGGCACAGATACGCAGTATTTT	CRVTHRTALGTDTQYF
TRBJ2-7	TRBV30	.	.	TGTGCCTCCTCCCCACAGGGCATCTGGGGCTACGAGCAGTACTTC	CASSPQGIWGYEQYF
TRBJ2-6	TRBV12-3/TRBV12-4	.	few	TGTGCCAGCTGTATCGTCCTGGGTGGGATGGCCAACGTCCTGACTTTC	CASCIVLGGMANVLTF